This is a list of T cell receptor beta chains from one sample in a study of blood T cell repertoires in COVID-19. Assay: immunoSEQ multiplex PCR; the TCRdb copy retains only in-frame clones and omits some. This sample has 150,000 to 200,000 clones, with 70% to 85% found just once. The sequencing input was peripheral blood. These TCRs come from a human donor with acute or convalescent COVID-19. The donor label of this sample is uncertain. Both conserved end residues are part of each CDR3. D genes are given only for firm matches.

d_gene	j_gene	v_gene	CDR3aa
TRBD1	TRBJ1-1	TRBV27	CASSLYLPRGRGVNTEAFF
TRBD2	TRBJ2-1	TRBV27	CASSLSRGVAGGLNEQFF
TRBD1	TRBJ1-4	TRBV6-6	CASRSQGSNEKLFF
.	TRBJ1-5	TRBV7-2	CASSPQGIGNQPQHF
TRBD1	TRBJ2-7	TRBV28	CASSKTGGASYEQYF
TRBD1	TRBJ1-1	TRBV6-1	CASSDLYRGLGTEAFF
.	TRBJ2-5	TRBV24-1	CATSGGVGSWTQYF
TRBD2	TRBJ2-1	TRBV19	CASSFPSGNTITNEQFF
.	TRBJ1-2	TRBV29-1	CSVEESGRDGYTF
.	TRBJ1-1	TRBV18	CASSLDIQTEAFF
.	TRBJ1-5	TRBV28	CASSLVSQVRQPQHF
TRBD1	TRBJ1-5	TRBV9	CASSYGTGPNQPQHF
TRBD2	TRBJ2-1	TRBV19	CASSIRRETVNEQFF
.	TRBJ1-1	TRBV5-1	CASSLQVRGTEAFF
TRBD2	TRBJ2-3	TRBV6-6	CASSYRTSGSTDTQYF
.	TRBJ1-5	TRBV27	CASSPYGVGAPSNQPQHF
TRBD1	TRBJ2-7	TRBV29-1	CSARQGSYEQYF
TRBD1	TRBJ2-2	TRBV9	CASSVYGTGNTGELFF
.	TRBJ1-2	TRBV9	CASSVVTEYGYTF
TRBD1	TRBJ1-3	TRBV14	CASSQSTGHNGNTIYF
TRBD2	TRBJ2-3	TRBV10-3	CAIRQASGPGDTQYF
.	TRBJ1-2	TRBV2	CASTEAYGYTF
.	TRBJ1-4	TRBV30	CAWSVLEGEKLFF
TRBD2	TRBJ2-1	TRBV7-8	CASSFSGIGYNEQFF
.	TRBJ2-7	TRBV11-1	CASSIAEDYEQYF